The 9 T cell receptor beta chains below come from one sample, sequenced in a study of T cells in Graves' hyperthyroidism and ophthalmopathy. There were TCR beta CDR3 regions amplified from RNA transcripts. HTBI primers drove first-round RT-PCR of the TCR CDR3. From the multiplex PCR reads, TCRdb called clonotypes with MiXCR, one entry per CDR3 protein. The top ten hold roughly 10% of the sample, which has about 740,000 distinct CDR3 sequences, around 15% seen once. The material sequenced was blood. Source of these receptors: a woman aged 18 to 35 with Graves' hyperthyroidism.

The CDR3 region is CASSSRVRRGTDTQYF. The CDR3 nucleotides are TGTGCCAGCAGCTCGAGGGTGCGAAGGGGCACAGATACGCAGTATTTT. This chain links TRBV7-6 with TRBJ2-3; maybe TRBD2 (5 bases). The CDR3 totals 16 residues. Trimming took 4 bases from V and 1 from J, leaving 15 bases between them. Germline V CDR1 and CDR2: SGHVS, FNYEAQ.

The chain combines TRBV20-1 with TRBJ2-7, with 7 bases aligning to TRBD2. The CDR3 totals 12 residues. Trimming at V came to 6 bases and at J to 5 bases, leaving 7 bases not matched to a gene. Per the germline V gene, CDR1 is DFQATT and CDR2 is SNEGSKA (reference sequence). Written as DNA, the CDR3 is TGCAGTGCGTCAACTGGGAGGGACGAGCAGTACTTC. This sequence encodes CSASTGRDEQYF.

This clonotype has just a few counts. V and J are TRBV20-1 and TRBJ1-2; no clear D. There are 13 residues in the CDR3. The V gene's germline CDR1 is DFQATT and CDR2 SNEGSKA (reference sequence). Trimming pared 6 bases from V and 3 bases from J, leaving 14 bases between. The CDR3 is CSAPAETDYGYTF. The CDR3 DNA is TGCAGTGCCCCGGCCGAGACGGACTATGGCTACACCTTC.

Many counts were recorded for this clonotype. J is TRBJ2-7 and V is TRBV12-3 or TRBV12-4, with 11 bases matching TRBD2. V lost 3 bases, J lost 1 base, and 11 bases stayed unmatched. The CDR3 totals 18 residues. The DNA of the CDR3 is TGTGCCAGCAGTTTGCGGATAAACCTAGCGGGAGGATCCTACGAGCAGTACTTC. Amino acids: CASSLRINLAGGSYEQYF.

This clonotype has only a few counts. This chain joins TRBV30 and TRBJ2-2; no clear D gene. V gave up 1 base and J gave up 2 bases, with 17 bases separating them. CDR3 length equals 17 residues. The germline gives CDR1 GTSNPN, CDR2 SVGIG (reference sequence). The CDR3 bases are TGTGCCTGGAGTGCAACTTTCTTGGCGGCCAACACCGGGGAGCTGTTTTTT. Translation: CAWSATFLAANTGELFF.

This clonotype was observed at least ten times. This chain uses TRBV6-2 or TRBV6-3 with TRBJ1-3, with a weak D call TRBD1 (5 bases). Germline values: CDR1 MNHEY, CDR2 SVGEGT. The CDR3 runs to 17 residues. Trimming left V 8 bases short and J 0 bases short, with 20 bases between. This CDR3 reads CASASGTPVLSGNTIYF. The CDR3 nucleotides are TGTGCCAGCGCCTCCGGGACGCCTGTGCTCTCTGGAAACACCATATATTTT.

This clonotype came up a few times. The chain has TRBV30 and TRBJ2-4; tentatively, D is TRBD2 (6 bases). This CDR3 spans 17 amino acids. Germline loops: CDR1 GTSNPN, CDR2 SVGIG (reference sequence). The ends were cut back, 0 bases at V and 2 bases at J, with 17 bases in the middle. Written as DNA, the CDR3 is TGTGCCTGGAGTGTAGGGTTGTCGGGAGTCACCAAAAACATTCAGTACTTC. Translating gives CAWSVGLSGVTKNIQYF.

Many counts were recorded for this clonotype. The rearrangement links TRBV6-1 to TRBJ1-5, with TRBD1 matching over 7 bases. This CDR3 region has 14 residues. The germline CDR1 and CDR2 sequences are MNHNS and SASEGT. V shed 4 bases and J 9 bases; nucleotides not matched to a gene: 9. The CDR3, as DNA: TGTGCCAGCAGTGCGGGACAGCTCCCCGCGCCCCAGCATTTT. Amino acids: CASSAGQLPAPQHF.

At least ten counts were recorded for this clonotype. V and J are TRBV7-9 and TRBJ2-5; D might be TRBD2 (6 bases). The CDR3 consists of 11 residues. Between the trimmed V and J ends, which lost 10 bases and 4 bases, there was a span of 10 bases. Germline loops: CDR1 SEHNR, CDR2 FQNEAQ (reference sequence). This CDR3 reads CATKEGETQYF. The CDR3 DNA sequence: TGTGCCACCAAGGAGGGAGAGACCCAGTACTTC. The full variable domain, its missing parts supplied by reference TRBV7-9 and TRBJ2-5, is DTGVSQNPRHKITKRGQNVTFRCDPISEHNRLYWYRQTLGQGPEFLTYFQNEAQLEKSRLLSDRFSAERPKGSFSTLEIQRTEQGDSAMYLCATKEGETQYFGPGTRLLVL.